This TCR beta chain was captured by sequencing in a study of T cells in Graves' hyperthyroidism and ophthalmopathy. TCR beta CDR3 regions were amplified from RNA transcripts. In the first-round RT-PCR of the TCR CDR3, the HTBI primer set was used. TCRdb passed the multiplex PCR reads through MiXCR, listing each CDR3 protein once. The data hold around 250,000 distinct CDR3 sequences, with 15% to 20% observed a single time. In its sample, this clonotype was seen many times. The germline V gene has CDR1 MNHNS and CDR2 SASEGT. The CDR3 has 15 residues. V shed 6 bases and J 1 base; nucleotides not matched to a gene: 6. Each diagnosis was grounded in clinical symptoms, serum thyroxine and TRAb, thyroid ultrasound, and orbital computed tomography.

This sequence was found in a woman under 30 with Graves' ophthalmopathy. The specimen was blood. The rearrangement links TRBV6-1 to TRBJ1-3; 7 bases fit TRBD1. The chain's CDR3 is CASSSLQGSGNTIYF. The CDR3 coding sequence is TGTGCCAGCAGCAGTCTACAGGGGTCTGGAAACACCATATATTTT.